Below are 24 T cell receptor delta chains sequenced from a single sample in a study of gamma-delta T cells after stem cell transplantation. TCRdb made new clone calls on the RT-PCR reads using CATT. This sample yields approximately 3,200 delta-chain clones, of which 1.9% are seen a single time; about an eighth belongs to the top ten. The sequenced sample consisted of gamma-delta T cells. Receptors were obtained from a human donor. It is not recorded whose cells these are; they may come from a transplant donor.

This clone turned up a few times. This could be a read error, since a much larger clone is one nucleotide away. The V gene is TRDV2, the J gene TRDJ1; 9 positions agree with TRDD3. The germline V gene encodes CDR1 GEAIGNYY and CDR2 EKD. The CDR3 contains 16 residues. The CDR3, as DNA: TGTGCCTGTGACACTATGGGGGATAAGTACACCGATAAATTCATCTTT. It specifies CACDTMGDKYTDKFIF.

This clone is large (0.1 to 1%) in the sample. The rearrangement uses TRDV2 and TRDJ1; D gene ambiguous. V was pared by 6 bases and J by 4 bases, with 20 bases between. The V gene's germline CDR1 is GEAIGNYY and CDR2 EKD. The CDR3 covers 15 residues. CDR3 bases: TGTGCCTGTATTCTTGTACCCGGCGAGGACGATAAACTCATCTTT. Its protein product is CACILVPGEDDKLIF.

The V and J genes are TRDV2 and TRDJ1; possible D gene TRDD3, 6 bases. V dropped 3 bases and J dropped 0 bases, with 28 bases sitting between them. The CDR3 runs 20 residues. Germline V CDR1 and CDR2: GEAIGNYY, EKD. In DNA form, the CDR3 reads TGTGCCTGTGACCCCGTTGAAGGCTGGGGACCCTCCGAGGACACCGATAAACTCATCTTT. It yields the protein CACDPVEGWGPSEDTDKLIF.

A remark on this clone: TCRdb records a much larger clone's protein for this DNA, with a difference at residue 12 that likely arises from a read error; the protein given is the translation of the DNA. The V and J genes are TRDV2 and TRDJ1; TRDD3 matches at 11 bases. The CDR3 extends over 18 amino acids. Germline V gives CDR1 GEAIGNYY, CDR2 EKD. The J segment lost 1 base and the V segment lost 1 base, leaving 10 bases of the junction unmatched. CDR3 nucleotides: TGTGCCTGTGACACGGTCATACTGGGGGATATCGGCACCGATAAACTCATCTTT. Translating it yields CACDTVILGDIGTDKLIF.

By share, this clone counts as large. The chain recombines TRDV1 with TRDJ1, with D perhaps TRDD3 (5 bases). V was trimmed by 1 base and J by 7 bases, leaving 13 bases between them. The CDR3 sequence is 14 residues long. The germline V gene encodes CDR1 TSWWSYY and CDR2 QGS. CDR3 protein: CALGERGDTPKLIF. The CDR3 region has the DNA TGTGCTCTTGGGGAACGGGGTGATACCCCTAAACTCATCTTT.

In this sample, this clone turned up a few times. A much larger clone is a single base away; this may be a read error. This sample also contains other DNA sequences that code for the same CDR3. The V gene is TRDV2, the J gene TRDJ1, with a weak D call TRDD3 (6 bases). V was clipped by 2 bases and J by 1 base, with 19 bases between them. Germline V gene data show CDR1 as GEAIGNYY and CDR2 as EKD. The CDR3 covers 17 residues. CDR3 amino acids: CACDNLLGDFPTDKLIF. Here the CDR3 DNA reads TGTGCCTGTGACAACTTACTAGGGGATTTCCCCACCGATAAACTCATCTTT.

This clone counts as medium-sized. Within the sample, other DNA sequences also encode this same CDR3. The chain carries TRDV2 and TRDJ1, with 9 positions matching TRDD3. V was clipped by 3 bases and J by 2 bases; unmatched bases: 18. The CDR3 has 19 residues. In germline, CDR1 is GEAIGNYY, CDR2 EKD. Written as DNA, the CDR3 is TGTGCCTGTGACTCCGTACCTACGATGGGGCTGGGGGATACCGATAAACTCATCTTT. Residues: CACDSVPTMGLGDTDKLIF.

This clone was found a few times. This may be a read error: a much more frequent sequence differs by one nucleotide. Other DNA sequences in the sample encode the same CDR3. This sequence joins TRDV2 and TRDJ1; 11 bases align to TRDD3. Trimming took 0 bases from V and 1 from J; bases not matched to a gene: 9. Looked up from germline, CDR1 is GEAIGNYY and CDR2 is EKD. The CDR3 has 18 amino acids. CDR3 DNA: TGTGCCTGTGACACCCTACTGGGGGATAGTGTCTCCACCGATAAACTCATCTTT. Its protein product is CACDTLLGDSVSTDKLIF.

By share of the sample, this clone is medium-sized (0.01 to 0.1%). Other DNA sequences from this sample encode an identical CDR3 as well. The V gene is TRDV3, the J gene TRDJ1, with 9 bases matching TRDD3. The CDR3 runs to 15 residues. The V gene's germline CDR1 is TVYSNPD and CDR2 GDNSRS (reference sequence). Trimming removed 0 bases from V and 3 bases from J; junction bases left unmatched: 8. CDR3 sequence reads: CAFSTPGGSSDKLIF. The CDR3 nucleotides read TGTGCCTTTAGTACACCTGGGGGATCTTCCGATAAACTCATCTTT.

This clone was observed a few times. This chain joins TRDV2 and TRDJ1; 10 bases map to TRDD3. The V and J ends lost 1 base and 1 base, in that order; junction bases with no gene match: 11. The CDR3 extends over 18 amino acids. Per germline, CDR1 GEAIGNYY and CDR2 EKD. CDR3 sequence (DNA): TGTGCCTGTGACACAATAGCGCGAAGGGGGATACGCACCGATAAACTCATCTTT. Translated: CACDTIARRGIRTDKLIF.

This clone is labeled as large. V and J are TRDV2 and TRDJ1; TRDD3 aligns across 12 bases. This CDR3 comprises 19 residues. Germline-derived CDR1 and CDR2 are GEAIGNYY and EKD. V was clipped by 0 bases and J by 0 bases; unmatched bases: 10. CDR3 DNA: TGTGCCTGTGACACCATGAGTCTGGGGGATACGGAGTACACCGATAAACTCATCTTT. It yields the protein CACDTMSLGDTEYTDKLIF.

This clone was detected only once. Germline and junction disagree at one end, which may indicate a read error. The CDR3 DNA follows: TGTGCCTGTGACGCCGTACTGGGGGAGAGGGGGAACACCGATAAACCCATCTTT. Translation gives CACDAVLGERGNTDKPIF. This chain connects TRDV2 to TRDJ1; 9 bases map to TRDD3. Germline V CDR1 and CDR2: GEAIGNYY, EKD. The CDR3 runs 18 residues.

This clone occurred a few times. This chain connects TRDV2 to TRDJ1; 7 bases are a match to TRDD3. From germline, CDR1 is GEAIGNYY and CDR2 EKD. The CDR3 spans 16 residues. With V trimmed by 5 bases and J by 0 bases, 11 bases remained unmatched. CDR3 coding DNA: TGTGCCTGTGGCCAGCTGGGGGGACAGTACACCGATAAACTCATCTTT. Translated: CACGQLGGQYTDKLIF.

The gene calls are TRDV2 and TRDJ1; 10 bases are a match to TRDD3. CDR3 length equals 17 residues. The J segment lost 1 base and the V segment lost 0 bases, leaving 7 bases of the junction unmatched. CDR1 GEAIGNYY and CDR2 EKD come from the germline V gene. CDR3 coding DNA: TGTGCCTGTGACACCGTTACTGGGGGATCCGCCACCGATAAACTCATCTTT. It yields the protein CACDTVTGGSATDKLIF.

Notes on this clone: A much larger clone lies a single base off, so this may be a read error. Different DNA sequences within this sample yield the same CDR3. The chain employs TRDV2 and TRDJ1; 11 nucleotides match TRDD3. Trimming cost V 1 base and J 1 base; bases outside gene matches: 10. The CDR3 totals 18 residues. Germline V gives CDR1 GEAIGNYY, CDR2 EKD. CDR3 region: CACDTLLGDSVSTDKLIF. DNA of the CDR3: TGTGCCTGTGACACTCTACTGGGGGATAGCGTCTCCACCGATAAACTCATCTTT.

With respect to this clone: The protein TCRdb gives is from a much larger clone and does not agree with this DNA's translation at residue 14, likely a read error; the protein shown here comes from the DNA. The rearrangement links TRDV2 to TRDJ1; 12 nucleotides line up with TRDD3. This CDR3 comprises 17 residues. CDR1 and CDR2 (germline): GEAIGNYY, EKD. The CDR3 spells CACDTLGDTGYTDELIF. The CDR3 DNA follows: TGTGCCTGTGACACACTGGGGGATACTGGTTATACCGATGAACTCATCTTT.

This clone has just a few counts. It is likely a read error: a sequence one base away is far more abundant. Within the sample, other DNA sequences also encode this same CDR3. This chain uses TRDV2 with TRDJ1; the match to TRDD3 covers 8 bases. The CDR3 is 15 amino acids. CDR1 is GEAIGNYY, CDR2 EKD, per germline. The CDR3 region has the DNA TGCGCCTGTGACAAACTACTGGGGGTCCCTGAGGGACTCATCTTT. As protein: CACDKLLGVPEGLIF.

This clone was seen only a few times. This may come from a read error, since a much larger clone is one base off. The same CDR3 arises from other DNA sequences in this sample as well. This chain joins TRDV2 and TRDJ3; 10 bases map to TRDD3. The CDR3 is 19 amino acids. The germline V gene has CDR1 GEAIGNYY and CDR2 EKD. CDR3 in DNA: TGTGCCTGTGACACCGTGGTGGGGGATACCACCTGGGACACCCGACAGATGTTCTTC. Translation: CACDTVVGDTTWDTRQMFF.

By sample share, this clone is medium-sized (0.01 to 0.1%). The chain recombines TRDV2 with TRDJ1; TRDD3 agrees at 11 bases. V gave up 0 bases and J gave up 0 bases; unmatched junction bases: 11. The CDR3 is 19 residues long. The germline V gene encodes CDR1 GEAIGNYY and CDR2 EKD. CDR3 coding DNA: TGTGCCTGTGACACCGTTGGGGGATACGGCCGTACTTACACCGATAAACTCATCTTT. This codes for CACDTVGGYGRTYTDKLIF.

By proportion, this clone is medium-sized (0.01 to 0.1%). V is TRDV2 and J is TRDJ1; 12 bases agree with TRDD3. V lost 4 bases to trimming and J lost 0 bases; unmatched junction nucleotides: 11. CDR3 size: 18 residues. From germline, CDR1 is GEAIGNYY and CDR2 EKD. CDR3 DNA: TGTGCCTGTGATCCTCTACTGGGGGATACCGTGTACACCGATAAACTCATCTTT. Protein: CACDPLLGDTVYTDKLIF.

This clone ranks as medium-sized (0.01 to 0.1%). The chain is built from TRDV2 and TRDJ1; no clear D gene. The CDR3 contains 18 residues. V was cut by 0 bases and J by 0 bases, with 19 bases left in between. The germline CDR1 and CDR2 sequences are GEAIGNYY and EKD. The CDR3, as DNA: TGTGCCTGTGACACCGTAGTCGCGTCCCCCATCGACACCGATAAACTCATCTTT. Translating it yields CACDTVVASPIDTDKLIF.

This clone is medium-sized within its sample. Other nucleotide sequences in the sample specify the same CDR3. The rearrangement uses TRDV2 and TRDJ3; 7 bases agree with TRDD3. Germline loops: CDR1 GEAIGNYY, CDR2 EKD. This CDR3 contains 20 residues. V was clipped by 0 bases and J by 0 bases; unmatched bases: 10. The CDR3 is CACDTAGDSPSSWDTRQMFF. The CDR3, as DNA: TGTGCCTGTGACACCGCTGGGGATAGCCCCAGCTCCTGGGACACCCGACAGATGTTTTTC.

In this sample, this clone is large (0.1 to 1%). This sample also contains other DNA sequences that code for the same CDR3. V and J are TRDV1 and TRDJ1; 11 bases agree with TRDD3. Germline CDR1 is TSWWSYY and CDR2 is QGS. This CDR3 region has 24 residues. The junction had 25 bases not matched to a gene; V was cut back by 1 base and J by 0 bases. The CDR3 here is CALGERHLPQLRWGIRLYTDKLIF. In DNA, the CDR3 is TGTGCTCTTGGGGAACGCCACCTACCCCAACTACGATGGGGGATACGCTTGTACACCGATAAACTCATCTTT.

This clone is categorized as medium-sized. This clone may be a read error of a much larger clone one base away. CDR3 nucleotides: TGTGCCTGTGACCTACTGGGGGGGAGGGGGAACACCGATAAACTCATCTTT. Translated: CACDLLGGRGNTDKLIF. V is TRDV2 and J is TRDJ1, with 8 bases matching TRDD3. Germline CDR1 is GEAIGNYY and CDR2 is EKD. The CDR3 contains 17 residues. Unmatched junction bases numbered 11, after V lost 3 bases and J lost 0 bases.